This T cell receptor (beta chain) was obtained from a study of T cell changes during pregnancy in multiple sclerosis. Here immunoSEQ multiplex PCR was the method, and the copy in TCRdb shows in-frame clones only, minus some. The data hold around 80,000 clones, with about 91% observed a single time. Per germline, CDR1 LNHNV and CDR2 YYDKDF (reference sequence). The V gene lost 0 bases and the J gene lost 0 bases, with 6 bases spanning the gap. CDR3 length: 14 residues. The chain links TRBV15 to TRBJ2-7; D unresolved. Sequenced material: peripheral blood, taken before pregnancy. The sequence was collected from a female donor with multiple sclerosis, enrolled in a pregnancy study. The CDR3 region has the DNA TGTGCCACCAGCAGAGATAGCTTCTCCTACGAGCAGTACTTC. This sequence encodes CATSRDSFSYEQYF. The whole variable domain, filled in from reference TRBV15 and TRBJ2-7, reads DAMVIQNPRYQVTQFGKPVTLSCSQTLNHNVMYWYQQKSSQAPKLLFHYYDKDFNNEADTPDNFQSRRPNTSFCFLDIRSPGLGDTAMYLCATSRDSFSYEQYFGPGTRLTVT.